These T cell receptor beta chains were read from a single sample in a study of blood T cell repertoires in COVID-19. Sequencing used immunoSEQ multiplex PCR; TCRdb keeps in-frame clones, though not all of them. The sample has about 110,000 clones, over 70% seen once. The specimen was peripheral blood. These TCRs come from a human donor in a cohort sampled during active or convalescent COVID-19. Both conserved end residues are part of each CDR3. Each record gives: D gene, J gene, clone size, V gene, CDR3 protein, CDR3 DNA. A D gene is named only where the DNA matches it firmly. Clone size is shown for a subset of rows, as once, few, many or a class of expanded clone.

d_gene: TRBD2
j_gene: TRBJ2-2
abundance: once
v_gene: TRBV28
CDR3aa: CASSPNGAGAAGELFF
CDR3nt: TGTGCCAGCAGCCCGAACGGGGCGGGAGCGGCCGGGGAGCTGTTTTTT

d_gene: TRBD1
j_gene: TRBJ1-1
abundance: few
v_gene: TRBV29-1
CDR3aa: CSVEETGGGTEAFF
CDR3nt: TGCAGCGTTGAAGAGACAGGGGGCGGTACTGAAGCTTTCTTT

d_gene: .
j_gene: TRBJ2-7
abundance: .
v_gene: TRBV6-5
CDR3aa: CASRGHYEQYF
CDR3nt: TGTGCCAGCAGGGGGCACTACGAGCAGTACTTC

d_gene: TRBD1
j_gene: TRBJ1-2
abundance: .
v_gene: TRBV5-6
CDR3aa: CASSPPSGTGNGYTF
CDR3nt: TGTGCCAGCAGCCCCCCCTCCGGGACAGGGAATGGCTACACCTTC

d_gene: TRBD1
j_gene: TRBJ2-7
abundance: .
v_gene: TRBV6-2/TRBV6-3
CDR3aa: CASSRRTGTSSYEQYF
CDR3nt: TGTGCCAGCAGTCGGAGGACAGGGACATCATCCTACGAGCAGTACTTC

d_gene: .
j_gene: TRBJ1-3
abundance: once
v_gene: TRBV20-1
CDR3aa: CSASSGNTIYF
CDR3nt: TGCAGTGCCAGCTCTGGAAACACCATATATTTT

d_gene: .
j_gene: TRBJ2-3
abundance: .
v_gene: TRBV5-1
CDR3aa: CASSPQGRDTQYF
CDR3nt: TGCGCCAGCAGCCCCCAGGGTCGAGATACGCAGTATTTT

d_gene: TRBD1
j_gene: TRBJ2-7
abundance: .
v_gene: TRBV7-2
CDR3aa: CASSLISGQVVSYEQYF
CDR3nt: TGTGCCAGCAGCTTAATATCGGGACAGGTAGTTTCCTACGAGCAGTACTTC

d_gene: TRBD1
j_gene: TRBJ1-2
abundance: .
v_gene: TRBV7-9
CDR3aa: CASRGTGVDGYTF
CDR3nt: TGTGCCAGCAGAGGGACAGGGGTTGATGGCTACACCTTC

d_gene: TRBD1
j_gene: TRBJ2-7
abundance: .
v_gene: TRBV7-9
CDR3aa: CASSSGTVTYEQYF
CDR3nt: TGTGCCAGCAGCTCCGGGACAGTTACCTACGAGCAGTACTTC

d_gene: TRBD1
j_gene: TRBJ1-1
abundance: .
v_gene: TRBV29-1
CDR3aa: CSVERGRSGEAFF
CDR3nt: TGCAGCGTTGAAAGGGGGCGGAGTGGTGAAGCTTTCTTT

d_gene: .
j_gene: TRBJ1-6
abundance: .
v_gene: TRBV27
CDR3aa: CASSFREGSPLHF
CDR3nt: TGTGCCAGCAGTTTTAGGGAGGGTTCACCCCTCCACTTT

d_gene: TRBD2
j_gene: TRBJ2-1
abundance: .
v_gene: TRBV7-9
CDR3aa: CASSPRLAGGGYEQFF
CDR3nt: TGTGCCAGCAGCCCCCGACTAGCGGGAGGCGGGTATGAGCAGTTCTTC

d_gene: .
j_gene: TRBJ1-2
abundance: .
v_gene: TRBV7-8
CDR3aa: CASSLASGLVNYGYTF
CDR3nt: TGTGCCAGCAGCTTAGCCTCCGGTTTGGTTAACTATGGCTACACCTTC

d_gene: .
j_gene: TRBJ2-2
abundance: .
v_gene: TRBV18
CDR3aa: CASSLIKFGPGGHGTGELFF
CDR3nt: TGTGCCAGCTCACTCATCAAGTTCGGTCCCGGAGGGCACGGGACCGGGGAGCTGTTTTTT

d_gene: TRBD1
j_gene: TRBJ1-4
abundance: .
v_gene: TRBV2
CDR3aa: CASLRSGGNEKLFF
CDR3nt: TGTGCCAGTCTTCGCTCAGGGGGTAATGAAAAACTGTTTTTT

d_gene: .
j_gene: TRBJ2-1
abundance: .
v_gene: TRBV19
CDR3aa: CASRVRLDGSYNEQFF
CDR3nt: TGTGCCAGTAGGGTGAGGCTGGATGGTTCCTACAATGAGCAGTTCTTC

d_gene: .
j_gene: TRBJ1-4
abundance: .
v_gene: TRBV6-2/TRBV6-3
CDR3aa: CASSAGEKLFF
CDR3nt: TGTGCCAGCAGCGCGGGGGAAAAACTGTTTTTT

d_gene: TRBD1
j_gene: TRBJ1-2
abundance: .
v_gene: TRBV6-2/TRBV6-3
CDR3aa: CASSPPGQRRGGNYGYTF
CDR3nt: TGTGCCAGCAGCCCCCCGGGACAGCGACGTGGAGGAAACTATGGCTACACCTTC

d_gene: .
j_gene: TRBJ1-1
abundance: .
v_gene: TRBV12-3/TRBV12-4
CDR3aa: CASTGTWTEAFF
CDR3nt: TGTGCCAGCACCGGTACTTGGACAGAAGCTTTCTTT

d_gene: TRBD2
j_gene: TRBJ2-2
abundance: once
v_gene: TRBV7-2
CDR3aa: CASSSRGTSGTTGELFF
CDR3nt: TGTGCCAGCAGCTCACGGGGGACTAGCGGGACCACCGGGGAGCTGTTTTTT

d_gene: TRBD2
j_gene: TRBJ2-1
abundance: .
v_gene: TRBV4-3
CDR3aa: CASSRASSGTSGYNEQFF
CDR3nt: TGCGCCAGCAGCCGCGCTTCCTCCGGGACTAGCGGCTACAATGAGCAGTTCTTC

d_gene: TRBD2
j_gene: TRBJ2-1
abundance: few
v_gene: TRBV5-1
CDR3aa: CASSAGLAGDNEQFF
CDR3nt: TGCGCCAGCAGCGCGGGACTAGCGGGGGACAATGAGCAGTTCTTC

d_gene: TRBD2
j_gene: TRBJ2-2
abundance: .
v_gene: TRBV7-2
CDR3aa: CASSKGLAGATNTGELFF
CDR3nt: TGTGCCAGCAGCAAGGGACTAGCGGGGGCTACGAACACCGGGGAGCTGTTTTTT

d_gene: .
j_gene: TRBJ2-1
abundance: .
v_gene: TRBV28
CDR3aa: CASRSGQHEQFF
CDR3nt: TGTGCCAGCAGATCGGGTCAGCACGAGCAGTTCTTC

d_gene: .
j_gene: TRBJ1-5
abundance: once
v_gene: TRBV27
CDR3aa: CASSHFPNQPQHF
CDR3nt: TGTGCCAGCAGTCACTTCCCTAATCAGCCCCAGCATTTT

d_gene: .
j_gene: TRBJ1-1
abundance: .
v_gene: TRBV4-1
CDR3aa: CASSPIHQNTEAFF
CDR3nt: TGCGCCAGCAGCCCCATACACCAGAACACTGAAGCTTTCTTT

d_gene: .
j_gene: TRBJ1-2
abundance: many
v_gene: TRBV27
CDR3aa: CASSFGGADGYTF
CDR3nt: TGTGCCAGCAGTTTTGGGGGGGCGGATGGCTACACCTTC

d_gene: .
j_gene: TRBJ2-7
abundance: few
v_gene: TRBV18
CDR3aa: CASTKAARAYEQYF
CDR3nt: TGTGCCAGCACAAAGGCCGCGAGGGCGTACGAGCAGTACTTC

d_gene: .
j_gene: TRBJ1-2
abundance: once
v_gene: TRBV5-5
CDR3aa: CASSGAATASGYTF
CDR3nt: TGTGCCAGCAGCGGCGCGGCGACCGCTAGTGGCTACACCTTC

d_gene: TRBD1
j_gene: TRBJ2-2
abundance: .
v_gene: TRBV5-1
CDR3aa: CASSNRDRVNTGELFF
CDR3nt: TGCGCCAGCAGCAACCGGGACAGGGTGAACACCGGGGAGCTGTTTTTT

d_gene: TRBD1
j_gene: TRBJ2-1
abundance: .
v_gene: TRBV4-2
CDR3aa: CASSQPGQGPEQFF
CDR3nt: TGTGCCAGCAGCCAACCGGGACAGGGGCCTGAGCAGTTCTTC

d_gene: TRBD2
j_gene: TRBJ2-1
abundance: once
v_gene: TRBV24-1
CDR3aa: CATSDLGTSGEQFF
CDR3nt: TGTGCCACCAGTGATTTGGGGACTAGCGGAGAGCAGTTCTTC

d_gene: .
j_gene: TRBJ1-1
abundance: .
v_gene: TRBV28
CDR3aa: CASSHRWTEAFF
CDR3nt: TGTGCCAGCAGCCACCGGTGGACTGAAGCTTTCTTT

d_gene: TRBD1
j_gene: TRBJ2-2
abundance: .
v_gene: TRBV10-3
CDR3aa: CAISEIPGQITGELFF
CDR3nt: TGTGCCATCAGTGAGATACCGGGACAGATCACCGGGGAGCTGTTTTTT

d_gene: TRBD1
j_gene: TRBJ2-7
abundance: .
v_gene: TRBV29-1
CDR3aa: CSVDGTGSYEQYF
CDR3nt: TGCAGCGTTGACGGGACAGGGTCCTACGAGCAGTACTTC

d_gene: TRBD2
j_gene: TRBJ2-5
abundance: .
v_gene: TRBV7-2
CDR3aa: CASSLGTSGGQETQYF
CDR3nt: TGTGCCAGCAGCTTAGGGACTAGCGGGGGACAAGAGACCCAGTACTTC

d_gene: .
j_gene: TRBJ1-1
abundance: .
v_gene: TRBV6-2/TRBV6-3
CDR3aa: CASSPGQRKAFF
CDR3nt: TGTGCCAGCAGTCCGGGACAAAGGAAAGCTTTCTTT

d_gene: .
j_gene: TRBJ2-6
abundance: .
v_gene: TRBV7-6
CDR3aa: CASSPPGSSPGANVLTF
CDR3nt: TGTGCCAGCAGCCCCCCCGGGAGTTCTCCTGGGGCCAACGTCCTGACTTTC

d_gene: .
j_gene: TRBJ1-5
abundance: .
v_gene: TRBV5-1
CDR3aa: CASSLGTGIRSQPQHF
CDR3nt: TGCGCCAGCAGCTTGGGAACAGGGATTCGTAGTCAGCCCCAGCATTTT

d_gene: .
j_gene: TRBJ1-5
abundance: .
v_gene: TRBV18
CDR3aa: CASSPLGADQPQHF
CDR3nt: TGTGCCAGCTCACCACTGGGCGCAGATCAGCCCCAGCATTTT

d_gene: TRBD1
j_gene: TRBJ2-3
abundance: .
v_gene: TRBV6-4
CDR3aa: CASSHRLTGGRTDTQYF
CDR3nt: TGTGCCAGCAGCCACAGATTGACAGGGGGGAGGACAGATACGCAGTATTTT

d_gene: TRBD2
j_gene: TRBJ2-3
abundance: few
v_gene: TRBV18
CDR3aa: CASSPQAGGSGDTQYF
CDR3nt: TGTGCCAGCTCACCACAGGCGGGAGGGAGTGGAGATACGCAGTATTTT

d_gene: .
j_gene: TRBJ2-7
abundance: .
v_gene: TRBV7-9
CDR3aa: CASSHPGHPPYEQYF
CDR3nt: TGTGCCAGCAGCCACCCGGGACACCCCCCCTACGAGCAGTACTTC

d_gene: TRBD2
j_gene: TRBJ2-7
abundance: .
v_gene: TRBV7-2
CDR3aa: CASSPGPRGGSSYEQYF
CDR3nt: TGTGCCAGCAGCCCAGGGCCCCGGGGGGGCAGCTCCTACGAGCAGTACTTC

d_gene: TRBD2
j_gene: TRBJ2-2
abundance: .
v_gene: TRBV7-2
CDR3aa: CASSLGLAGNTGELFF
CDR3nt: TGTGCCAGCAGCTTAGGCCTAGCGGGGAACACCGGGGAGCTGTTTTTT

d_gene: .
j_gene: TRBJ2-7
abundance: many
v_gene: TRBV4-3
CDR3aa: CASSQGIGGQGYEQYF
CDR3nt: TGCGCCAGCAGCCAAGGAATAGGCGGGCAAGGCTACGAGCAGTACTTC

d_gene: TRBD2
j_gene: TRBJ2-5
abundance: .
v_gene: TRBV4-1
CDR3aa: CASSLKTSGGVEIQYF
CDR3nt: TGCGCCAGCAGCCTAAAGACTAGCGGGGGGGTAGAGATCCAGTACTTC

d_gene: TRBD2
j_gene: TRBJ2-7
abundance: .
v_gene: TRBV6-5
CDR3aa: CASRTSGSYEQYF
CDR3nt: TGTGCCAGCAGGACTAGCGGTTCCTACGAGCAGTACTTC

d_gene: .
j_gene: TRBJ2-1
abundance: .
v_gene: TRBV5-6
CDR3aa: CASSSLGARSEQFF
CDR3nt: TGTGCCAGCAGCTCCTTGGGGGCGCGGAGTGAGCAGTTCTTC

d_gene: .
j_gene: TRBJ2-2
abundance: .
v_gene: TRBV2
CDR3aa: CALLTNTGELFF
CDR3nt: TGTGCCCTCCTAACGAACACCGGGGAGCTGTTTTTT

d_gene: .
j_gene: TRBJ1-2
abundance: .
v_gene: TRBV5-6
CDR3aa: CASSPTGLNYGYTF
CDR3nt: TGTGCCAGCAGCCCCACGGGACTGAACTATGGCTACACCTTC

d_gene: .
j_gene: TRBJ1-1
abundance: .
v_gene: TRBV28
CDR3aa: CASGDTLDGAEAFF
CDR3nt: TGTGCCAGCGGCGACACTCTCGATGGCGCTGAAGCTTTCTTT

d_gene: TRBD1
j_gene: TRBJ2-1
abundance: .
v_gene: TRBV5-1
CDR3aa: CASSPDRGSPYNEQFF
CDR3nt: TGCGCCAGCAGCCCAGACAGGGGCTCACCCTACAATGAGCAGTTCTTC

d_gene: TRBD2
j_gene: TRBJ2-1
abundance: .
v_gene: TRBV5-8
CDR3aa: CASSFEFGGLAGRGEQFF
CDR3nt: TGTGCCAGCAGCTTCGAATTCGGGGGACTAGCGGGACGCGGGGAGCAGTTCTTC

d_gene: .
j_gene: TRBJ2-5
abundance: .
v_gene: TRBV5-4
CDR3aa: CASSQGGENQETQYF
CDR3nt: TGTGCCAGCAGTCAGGGCGGGGAAAACCAAGAGACCCAGTACTTC

d_gene: .
j_gene: TRBJ2-4
abundance: few
v_gene: TRBV19
CDR3aa: CASGLLRGNIQYF
CDR3nt: TGTGCCAGCGGACTCCTCCGTGGAAACATTCAGTACTTC

d_gene: .
j_gene: TRBJ2-7
abundance: once
v_gene: TRBV28
CDR3aa: CASKLPGGGAYEQYF
CDR3nt: TGTGCCAGCAAGCTCCCCGGTGGCGGGGCCTACGAGCAGTACTTC